These 21 T cell receptor beta chains were all obtained from the same sample, sequenced in a study of T cells in localized non-small cell lung cancer (dated by TCRdb to the early 2020s). Preparation of the library involved the immunoSEQ multiplex PCR assay. What TCRdb holds here is the immuneACCESS table cut down to in-frame rearrangements. Part of the clones is not present; checked against another copy, under half of the missing clones reflect an unresolved V gene, and the others are unexplained. The sample has about 33,000 clones on record, around 92% of them singletons. Of the sample, around 2.1% falls within the top ten clones. Sequenced material: peripheral blood, taken before any cancer treatment. These receptors all stem from a female donor older than 55 with stage I lung adenocarcinoma.

The chain employs TRBV7-8 and TRBJ1-2, with 8 bases lining up with TRBD1. CDR3 length: 14 amino acids. CDR1 and CDR2 (germline): SGHVS, FQNEAQ. V lost 5 bases to trimming and J lost 2 bases; unmatched junction nucleotides: 4. The DNA of the CDR3 is TGTGCCAGCAGCACCGCAGGGGGCAACTATGGCTACACCTTC. As protein: CASSTAGGNYGYTF.

The V call is TRBV2, the J call TRBJ1-1; D gene uncertain. The CDR3 loop spans 13 amino acids. Germline V gene sequence: CDR1 SNHLY, CDR2 FYNNEI. The V end was cut by 4 bases, the J end by 2 bases, with 8 bases between. CDR3 bases: TGTGCCAGCAGTGTGGAGGGAAACACTGAAGCTTTCTTT. Translated, it gives CASSVEGNTEAFF.

V gene TRBV6-5 combines with J gene TRBJ1-5, with D perhaps matching TRBD1 (6 bases). Germline loops: CDR1 MNHEY, CDR2 SVGAGI. Trimming cost V 6 bases and J 7 bases, with 16 bases left between them. This CDR3 contains 14 residues. CDR3 sequence: CASSRTVVNQPQHF. In DNA, the CDR3 is TGTGCCAGCAGCCGGACAGTGGTCAACCAGCCCCAGCATTTT.

The rearrangement uses TRBV5-4 and TRBJ1-1, with 7 bases matching TRBD1. Germline V gene lookup returns CDR1 SGHNT and CDR2 YYREEE (reference sequence). With V trimmed by 4 bases and J by 7 bases, 7 bases remained unmatched. The CDR3 is made up of 13 amino acids. DNA for the CDR3: TGTGCCAGCAGCCGACAGGGCCTTGTTGAAGCTTTCTTT. Protein: CASSRQGLVEAFF.

This clone occurred a few times. The chain recombines TRBV11-2 with TRBJ2-5, with 10 nucleotides matching TRBD2. This CDR3 contains 13 residues. Unmatched junction bases numbered 1, after V lost 4 bases and J lost 5 bases. Germline V gene data show CDR1 as SGHAT and CDR2 as FQNNGV. The CDR3 is CASSYSGGETQYF. CDR3 coding DNA: TGTGCCAGCAGCTATAGCGGGGGGGAGACCCAGTACTTC.

V usage is TRBV2 and J usage is TRBJ2-7, with 8 bases matching TRBD2. The CDR3 loop spans 16 amino acids. Trimming at V came to 8 bases and at J to 3 bases, leaving 15 bases not matched to a gene. Germline CDR1 reads SNHLY; CDR2 reads FYNNEI. CDR3 in amino acids: CASQFSPGLGNYEQYF. CDR3 nucleotides: TGTGCCAGCCAATTTTCCCCGGGACTAGGGAACTACGAGCAGTACTTC.

V is TRBV18 and J is TRBJ2-5; D may be TRBD2 (5 bases). V dropped 0 bases and J dropped 4 bases, with 9 bases sitting between them. The CDR3 sequence is 14 residues long. Germline V gives CDR1 KGHSH, CDR2 LQKENI. CDR3 loop: CASSPPPGVETQYF. CDR3 DNA sequence: TGTGCCAGCTCACCACCTCCCGGGGTAGAGACCCAGTACTTC.

This clone was detected only once. The gene calls are TRBV6-5 and TRBJ2-5, with a weak D call TRBD2 (7 bases). Germline CDR1 MNHEY, CDR2 SVGAGI. This CDR3 spans 14 amino acids. V lost 4 bases to trimming and J lost 3 bases, with 12 bases between them. The DNA of the CDR3 is TGTGCCAGCAGTTGGGGAGGGGGGGAAGAGACCCAGTACTTC. The encoded protein is CASSWGGGEETQYF.

V and J are TRBV2 and TRBJ2-5; D call uncertain. This CDR3 comprises 11 residues. With 4 bases removed from V and 5 bases from J, the gap between germline ends came to 5 bases. Germline V gene lookup returns CDR1 SNHLY and CDR2 FYNNEI. This chain's CDR3 is CASSVRETQYF. The CDR3 coding sequence is TGTGCCAGCAGTGTAAGGGAGACCCAGTACTTC.

The chain employs TRBV29-1 and TRBJ1-1; tentatively, D is TRBD1 (6 bases). V lost 7 bases and J lost 1, with 10 bases in between. The CDR3 has 12 amino acids. Germline V gene sequence: CDR1 SQVTM, CDR2 ANQGSEA. The CDR3 sequence: CSGADRNTEAFF. DNA of the CDR3: TGCAGCGGGGCGGACAGGAACACTGAAGCTTTCTTT.

This clone was detected a few times. The chain links TRBV4-1 to TRBJ2-7; 10 nucleotides match TRBD1. V dropped 3 bases and J dropped 4; count of bases not matched to a gene: 9. CDR1 MGHRA and CDR2 YSYEKL come from the germline V gene. The CDR3 runs 16 residues. CDR3 nucleotide sequence: TGCGCCAGCAGCCAGGAGGGACAGGGGCCACCTTACGAGCAGTACTTC. Its protein product is CASSQEGQGPPYEQYF.

The genes are TRBV27 and TRBJ2-4; TRBD1 is a possible D gene (6 bases). Germline values: CDR1 MNHEY, CDR2 SMNVEV (reference sequence). The CDR3 runs to 16 residues. Trimming shortened V by 6 bases and J by 0 bases, and 15 bases separated the two germline ends. The CDR3 sequence is CASSPGTFVAKNIQYF. The CDR3, as DNA: TGTGCCAGCAGCCCCGGGACATTTGTAGCCAAAAACATTCAGTACTTC.

V is TRBV5-5 and J is TRBJ2-7; possibly TRBD1 for D (5 bases). The CDR3 runs 15 residues. CDR1 SGHKS and CDR2 YYEKEE come from the germline V gene (reference sequence). Trimming removed 5 bases from V and 6 bases from J, with 21 bases in between. CDR3 region: CASSDLRVRAAEQYF. The CDR3 DNA sequence: TGTGCCAGCAGTGACCTTAGGGTCAGGGCGGCCGAGCAGTACTTC.

The CDR3 reads CASSIGTSGSQNIQYF. The CDR3 DNA reads as TGTGCCAGTAGTATAGGGACTAGCGGGAGCCAAAACATTCAGTACTTC. The V and J genes are TRBV19 and TRBJ2-4; TRBD2 matches at 13 bases. V shed 1 base, J shed 5 bases, and the junction held 2 bases outside the gene matches. The CDR3 sequence is 16 residues long. Germline assignment: CDR1 LNHDA and CDR2 SQIVND (reference sequence).

CDR3 DNA: TGTGCCAGCAGTGCGTACAGGGACATCTATGGCTACACCTTC. Residues: CASSAYRDIYGYTF. The chain has TRBV25-1 and TRBJ1-2; TRBD1 is a possible D gene (6 bases). Between the trimmed V and J ends, which lost 4 bases and 4 bases, there was a span of 13 bases. The germline V gene has CDR1 MGHDK and CDR2 SYGVNS. The CDR3 sequence is 14 residues long.

The V call is TRBV5-1, the J call TRBJ2-5; TRBD2 matches 13 bases. The V segment lost 1 base and the J segment 2 bases; nucleotides outside the gene matches: 5. The CDR3 has 17 residues. Germline V lookup: CDR1 SGHRS, CDR2 YFSETQ. CDR3 amino acids: CASSLTSGGAGQETQYF. The CDR3, as DNA: TGCGCCAGCAGCTTGACTAGCGGGGGGGCAGGTCAAGAGACCCAGTACTTC.

This clone was observed once. The chain has TRBV6-5 and TRBJ1-1; perhaps TRBD1 as D (5 bases). The CDR3 extends over 14 amino acids. Germline V gene data show CDR1 as MNHEY and CDR2 as SVGAGI. V was shortened by 5 bases and J by 2 bases, with 12 bases between the two germline ends. The CDR3 region is CASSAEQVNTEAFF. In DNA form, the CDR3 reads TGTGCCAGCAGTGCCGAACAGGTAAACACTGAAGCTTTCTTT.

The chain carries TRBV10-1 and TRBJ2-2; D is unclear. CDR3 length: 16 amino acids. V lost 0 bases to trimming and J lost 8 bases, with 16 bases between them. Germline V lookup: CDR1 WNHNN, CDR2 SYGVQD (reference sequence). In DNA, the CDR3 is TGCGCCAGCAGTGAGTCGAAAGCCGCGACCCCGGGGGAGCTGTTTTTT. Protein product: CASSESKAATPGELFF.

The rearrangement links TRBV10-1 to TRBJ1-2; 11 positions match TRBD1. Germline V gives CDR1 WNHNN, CDR2 SYGVQD (reference sequence). The CDR3 loop spans 14 amino acids. With 3 bases clipped from V and 5 bases from J, the junction kept 2 bases outside the gene matches. The CDR3 DNA sequence: TGCGCCAGCAGTGACGGGACAGGGGGATATGGCTACACCTTC. Translated, it gives CASSDGTGGYGYTF.

The chain has TRBV5-4 and TRBJ2-5; 7 bases fit TRBD1. V dropped 3 bases and J dropped 2; count of bases not matched to a gene: 1. Germline assignment: CDR1 SGHNT and CDR2 YYREEE (reference sequence). The CDR3 covers 13 residues. The CDR3 here is CASSWDRQETQYF. CDR3 bases: TGTGCCAGCAGCTGGGACAGACAAGAGACCCAGTACTTC. Complete variable domain (other parts from reference TRBV5-4 and TRBJ2-5): ETGVTQSPTHLIKTRGQQVTLRCSSQSGHNTVSWYQQALGQGPQFIFQYYREEENGRGNFPPRFSGLQFPNYSSELNVNALELDDSALYLCASSWDRQETQYFGPGTRLLVL.

This clone was detected only a few times. The chain uses TRBV6-1 and TRBJ1-6, with TRBD1 matching 7 bases. Germline lookup yields CDR1 MNHNS and CDR2 SASEGT. The CDR3 has 14 residues. With 3 bases clipped from V and 7 bases from J, the junction kept 3 bases outside the gene matches. The CDR3 spells CASSDAGGNSPLHF. The DNA for the CDR3 is TGTGCCAGCAGTGATGCAGGGGGGAATTCACCCCTCCACTTT.